The 10 T cell receptor beta chains in this list originate from one sample, sequenced in a study of neurological immune-mediated disorders (dated by TCRdb to between 2018 and 2020). The library relied on 5' RACE. The run used an Illumina HiSeq 2500. The raw public reads went through TCRdb reprocessing: fastp at Q25, MiXCR clone calling, in-frame beta chains kept. A single entry per CDR3 protein holds the most common genes and DNA from its merged rows. The sample table records tens of thousands of distinct CDR3 sequences; under 2% of these occur just once. The ten most abundant clones make up less than 2.5% of the sample. Sequencing was carried out using PBMCs. Every receptor here comes from a woman in her 40s with multiple sclerosis.

Many counts were recorded for this clonotype. The CDR3 nucleotides read TGTGCCAGCAGCTTAAGGGGGGACACTGAAGCTTTCTTT. The encoded protein is CASSLRGDTEAFF. The chain joins TRBV7-9 to TRBJ1-1, with D maybe TRBD1 (6 bases). Trimming removed 2 bases from V and 3 bases from J, with 7 bases in between. The germline V gene encodes CDR1 SEHNR and CDR2 FQNEAQ (reference sequence). The CDR3 runs 13 residues.

This clonotype was detected many times. The chain recombines TRBV5-1 with TRBJ1-4, with 9 nucleotides matching TRBD1. Germline CDR1 and CDR2: SGHRS and YFSETQ. Trimming cost V 2 bases and J 8 bases; bases outside gene matches: 4. CDR3 length: 14 amino acids. The CDR3 spells CASSLDGQGEKLFF. The CDR3 nucleotides read TGCGCCAGCAGCTTAGATGGACAGGGGGAAAAACTGTTTTTT.

This clonotype was observed many times. The chain links TRBV5-1 to TRBJ2-3; D unresolved. The CDR3 consists of 12 residues. With 7 bases removed from V and 3 bases from J, the gap between germline ends came to 9 bases. Germline CDR1 is SGHRS and CDR2 is YFSETQ. CDR3 amino acids: CASGKRTDTQYF. CDR3 in DNA: TGCGCCAGCGGCAAACGGACAGATACGCAGTATTTT.

This clonotype has ten or more counts. The rearrangement links TRBV7-2 to TRBJ1-2; D remains unclear. The V end lost 6 bases, the J end lost 6 bases, and 14 bases lay between the germline ends. Germline V CDR1 and CDR2: SGHTA, FQGNSA. This CDR3 has 13 residues. CDR3 amino acids: CASRSYGVHGYTF. Written as DNA, the CDR3 is TGTGCCAGCAGATCATATGGGGTACATGGCTACACCTTC.

This clonotype showed up many times. The CDR3 DNA reads as TGTGCCAGCATCTACTACTCTCTAGCGGGGGGCCGTTCCTACAATGAGCAGTTCTTC. Amino acid sequence: CASIYYSLAGGRSYNEQFF. This chain links TRBV12-3 or TRBV12-4 with TRBJ2-1, with 11 bases lining up with TRBD2. This CDR3 is 19 amino acids long. Germline trimming cut 7 bases from V and 1 base from J; bases unmatched to any gene: 15.

There are many counts of this clonotype. The chain combines TRBV20-1 with TRBJ1-2; 8 bases fit TRBD1. Germline trimming cut 6 bases from V and 3 bases from J; bases unmatched to any gene: 6. Per germline, CDR1 DFQATT and CDR2 SNEGSKA (reference sequence). The CDR3 loop spans 13 amino acids. CDR3 nucleotides: TGCAGTGCCCCTGACAGGGGACACTATGGCTACACCTTC. Encoded protein: CSAPDRGHYGYTF.

In its sample, this clonotype was seen many times. V gene TRBV14 combines with J gene TRBJ1-2; D is unresolved. Trimming took off 3 bases at V and 9 bases at J, with 14 bases between the two ends. The CDR3 is 13 residues long. Germline CDR1 reads SGHDN; CDR2 reads FVKESK. This chain's CDR3 is CASSQDVWESYTF. The CDR3 region has the DNA TGTGCCAGCAGCCAGGACGTATGGGAAAGCTACACCTTC.

This clonotype was seen ten or more times. V is TRBV4-1 and J is TRBJ1-1; D is unclear. CDR3 length: 14 amino acids. The germline CDR1 and CDR2 sequences are MGHRA and YSYEKL. V was clipped by 2 bases and J by 6 bases, with 13 bases between them. Written as DNA, the CDR3 is TGCGCCAGCAGCCAAACCGGGTTCAGCGCTGAAGCTTTCTTT. Translated: CASSQTGFSAEAFF.

This clonotype was detected many times. This rearrangement joins TRBV7-9 to TRBJ1-5; 7 bases fit TRBD1. This CDR3 contains 16 residues. Germline lookup yields CDR1 SEHNR and CDR2 FQNEAQ (reference sequence). Trimming removed 5 bases from V and 3 bases from J; junction bases left unmatched: 10. CDR3 bases: TGTGCCAGCAGCCCCAGGACAGGAGAACACAATCAGCCCCAGCATTTT. Protein product: CASSPRTGEHNQPQHF. Full variable domain (remainder filled in from reference TRBV7-9 and TRBJ1-5): DTGVSQNPRHKITKRGQNVTFRCDPISEHNRLYWYRQTLGQGPEFLTYFQNEAQLEKSRLLSDRFSAERPKGSFSTLEIQRTEQGDSAMYLCASSPRTGEHNQPQHFGDGTRLSIL.

This clonotype was detected ten times or more. The chain has TRBV4-2 and TRBJ2-1, with a possible D match to TRBD1 (6 bases). Germline CDR1 reads LGHNA; CDR2 reads YNFKEQ. V was pared by 4 bases and J by 4 bases, with 17 bases between. This CDR3 has 16 amino acids. The CDR3 region is CASSPTMGARYNEQFF. CDR3 coding DNA: TGTGCCAGCAGCCCAACAATGGGGGCCAGGTACAATGAGCAGTTCTTC.